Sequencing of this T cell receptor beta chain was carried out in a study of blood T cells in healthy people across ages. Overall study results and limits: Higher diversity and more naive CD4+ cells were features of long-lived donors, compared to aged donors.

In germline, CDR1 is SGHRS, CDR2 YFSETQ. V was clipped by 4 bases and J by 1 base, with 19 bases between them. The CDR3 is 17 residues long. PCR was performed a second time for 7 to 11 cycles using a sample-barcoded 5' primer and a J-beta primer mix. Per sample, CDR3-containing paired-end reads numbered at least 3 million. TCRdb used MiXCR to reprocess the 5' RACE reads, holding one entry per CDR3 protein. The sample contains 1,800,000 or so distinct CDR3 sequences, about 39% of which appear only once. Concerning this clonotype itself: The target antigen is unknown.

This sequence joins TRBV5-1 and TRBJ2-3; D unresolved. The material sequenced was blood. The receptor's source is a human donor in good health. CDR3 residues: CASSELGISLGTDTQYF. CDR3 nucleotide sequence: TGCGCCAGCAGCGAATTAGGGATCAGTCTCGGCACAGATACGCAGTATTTT. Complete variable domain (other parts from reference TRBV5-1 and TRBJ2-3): KAGVTQTPRYLIKTRGQQVTLSCSPISGHRSVSWYQQTPGQGLQFLFEYFSETQRNKGNFPGRFSGRQFSNSRSEMNVSTLELGDSALYLCASSELGISLGTDTQYFGPGTRLTVL.